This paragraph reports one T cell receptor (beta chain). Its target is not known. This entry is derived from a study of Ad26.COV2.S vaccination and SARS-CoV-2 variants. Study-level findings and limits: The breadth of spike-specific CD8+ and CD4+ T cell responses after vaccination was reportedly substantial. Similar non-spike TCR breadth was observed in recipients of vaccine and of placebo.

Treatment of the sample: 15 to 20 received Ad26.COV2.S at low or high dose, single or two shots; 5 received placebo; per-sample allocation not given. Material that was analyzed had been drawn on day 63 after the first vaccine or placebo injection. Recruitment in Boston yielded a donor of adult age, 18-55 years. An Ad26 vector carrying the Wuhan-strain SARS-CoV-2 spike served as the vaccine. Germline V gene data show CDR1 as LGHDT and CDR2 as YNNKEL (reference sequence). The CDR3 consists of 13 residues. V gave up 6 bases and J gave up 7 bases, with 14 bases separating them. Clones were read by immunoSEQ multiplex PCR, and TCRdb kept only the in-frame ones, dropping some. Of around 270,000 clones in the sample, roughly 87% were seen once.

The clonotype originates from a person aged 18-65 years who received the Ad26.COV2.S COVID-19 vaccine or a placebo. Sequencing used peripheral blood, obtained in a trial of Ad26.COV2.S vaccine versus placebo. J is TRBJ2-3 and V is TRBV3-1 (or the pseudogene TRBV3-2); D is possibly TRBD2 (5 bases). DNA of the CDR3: TGTGCCAGCAGTATAAGGAGGTCAAATACGCAGTATTTT. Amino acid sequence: CASSIRRSNTQYF.